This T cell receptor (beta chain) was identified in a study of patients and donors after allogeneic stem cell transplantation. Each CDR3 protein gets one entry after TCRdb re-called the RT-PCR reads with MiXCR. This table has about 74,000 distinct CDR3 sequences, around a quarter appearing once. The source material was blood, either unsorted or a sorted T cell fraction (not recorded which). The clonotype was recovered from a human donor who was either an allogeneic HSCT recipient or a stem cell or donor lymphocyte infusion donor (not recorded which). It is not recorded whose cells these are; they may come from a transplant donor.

Here the CDR3 DNA reads TGTGCCAGCAGCCACCCGTTCCGGGACAGGGGTGCCGAGCAGTACTTC. Protein sequence: CASSHPFRDRGAEQYF. The chain carries TRBV27 and TRBJ2-7, with TRBD1 identical over 10 bases. Unmatched junction bases numbered 14, after V lost 6 bases and J lost 6 bases. This CDR3 is 16 amino acids long. Germline V lookup: CDR1 MNHEY, CDR2 SMNVEV (reference sequence).